This TCR beta chain originates from a study of shared clonotypes between healthy human individuals. CDR3 length: 17 amino acids. Looked up from germline, CDR1 is SGHTA and CDR2 is FQGNSA. V lost 2 bases and J 3 bases, leaving 17 bases between the germline ends. Sequencing used immunoSEQ multiplex PCR; TCRdb keeps in-frame clones, though not all of them. The sample records a few hundred thousand clones, less than 75% being singletons. With respect to this clone: Its specificity is unknown.

Findings of the study overall: Blood was the sole source, and tissue repertoires probably differ.

Source material: memory CD4+ T cells sorted from blood. Subset given: CD45RA-negative fraction. The sequence derives from a man aged 25 to 45 in good health. The V call is TRBV7-2, the J call TRBJ2-1; the D call may be TRBD1 or TRBD2 (6 bases each). The CDR3 is CASSLIGGRGGYNEQFF. The CDR3 bases are TGTGCCAGCAGCTTAATTGGGGGGCGAGGCGGCTACAATGAGCAGTTCTTC.